Listed below are T cell receptor beta chains from one sample, sequenced in a study of T cell responses to AZD1222 COVID-19 vaccine. The repertoire was sequenced with immunoSEQ multiplex PCR; TCRdb's copy has only in-frame clones and lacks some. The profile shows more than 100,000 clones, around 84% of them singletons. The specimen comprised peripheral blood, sampled on day 0 of AZD1222 vaccination. The receptors come from an adult in good health. CDR3s include the opening cysteine and the closing phenylalanine or tryptophan. The D gene is left open where the match is weak. Expanded clones are given a class, and other clones once, few, many or no size at all.

clone_size	d_call	v_call	j_call	cdr3_nt	cdr3_aa
NA	NA	TRBV5-1	TRBJ1-6	TGCGCCAGCAGCGCGGAACAGGGATATAATTCACCCCTCCACTTT	CASSAEQGYNSPLHF
NA	TRBD1	TRBV9	TRBJ2-7	TGTGCCAGCGCAGGGGGCCCGGGGGACGAGCAGTACTTC	CASAGGPGDEQYF
NA	TRBD1	TRBV5-5	TRBJ2-7	TGTGCCAGCAGCCGGGACAGGACCAGCTACGAGCAGTACTTC	CASSRDRTSYEQYF
NA	NA	TRBV5-8	TRBJ2-7	TGTGCCAGCAGCTTGGCACCGTACGAGCAGTACTTC	CASSLAPYEQYF
NA	NA	TRBV28	TRBJ1-3	TGTGCCAGCAGCTCCGGGACCCCGGGGAGGCCTGGAAACACCATATATTTT	CASSSGTPGRPGNTIYF
NA	NA	TRBV10-3	TRBJ2-5	TGTGCCATCAGCCGGGTAATACTCGGGGAGACCCAGTACTTC	CAISRVILGETQYF
few	TRBD2	TRBV7-2	TRBJ2-2	TGTGCCCAGGGACTAGCGGGATCCCAGAACACCGGGGAGCTGTTTTTT	CAQGLAGSQNTGELFF
NA	TRBD1	TRBV12-3/TRBV12-4	TRBJ1-6	TGTGCCAGCAGGACAGGGGGCGATTCACCCCTCCACTTT	CASRTGGDSPLHF
NA	NA	TRBV29-1	TRBJ1-2	TGCAGCGTTTTAGTGGGGGAAGGGGATGGCTACACCTTC	CSVLVGEGDGYTF
NA	TRBD2	TRBV30	TRBJ2-1	TGTGCCTGGATGGACTTAGCGGGCCCCTACAATGAGCAGTTCTTC	CAWMDLAGPYNEQFF
NA	TRBD2	TRBV5-1	TRBJ2-7	TGCGCCAGCAGCTTGGAGGCTAGCGGGACTTCTCGTGCGCACGAGCAGTACTTC	CASSLEASGTSRAHEQYF
NA	NA	TRBV30	TRBJ1-2	TGTGCCGGATCGATGAGGGGTGGCTATGGCTACACCTTC	CAGSMRGGYGYTF
NA	NA	TRBV19	TRBJ1-2	TGTGCCGCCGCCCCTGCCGAGGGGCGGGGTTATGGCTACACCTTC	CAAAPAEGRGYGYTF
NA	TRBD2	TRBV2	TRBJ2-1	TGTGCCAGCAGTGAAGTGAAGCAGGGGGGGGGACTAGCCGGATACAATGAGCAGTTCTTC	CASSEVKQGGGLAGYNEQFF
few	TRBD2	TRBV5-1	TRBJ2-7	TGCGCCAGCAGCTTAAAGGGACTAGCGGGGGGCTACGAGCAGTACTTC	CASSLKGLAGGYEQYF
NA	TRBD2	TRBV24-1	TRBJ2-2	TGTGCCACCAGTGATGGGAGCGGGAGACCGAACACCGGGGAGCTGTTTTTT	CATSDGSGRPNTGELFF
NA	NA	TRBV12-3/TRBV12-4	TRBJ1-5	TGTGCCAGCAGTTTAGGGGGCCATCAGCCCCAGCATTTT	CASSLGGHQPQHF
NA	NA	TRBV9	TRBJ2-2	TGTGCCAGCAGCGTAATGGGGTGGGGCCGGAACACCGGGGAGCTGTTTTTT	CASSVMGWGRNTGELFF
NA	NA	TRBV7-9	TRBJ1-1	TGTGCCAGCAGCTTACTCGGCCCGGGGGGCACTGAAGCTTTCTTT	CASSLLGPGGTEAFF
NA	NA	TRBV18	TRBJ1-5	TGTGCCAGCTCACCTGGAAGGGATCAGCCCCAGCATTTT	CASSPGRDQPQHF
once	NA	TRBV12-2	TRBJ1-5	TGTGCAAGTCGCTTATATAGGGATAGCAATCAGCCCCAGCATTTT	CASRLYRDSNQPQHF
NA	NA	TRBV5-1	TRBJ1-3	TGCGCCAGCAGCTTGGAAAGCTCTGGAAACACCATATATTTT	CASSLESSGNTIYF
NA	TRBD1	TRBV28	TRBJ1-4	TGTGCCAGCAGTTTATATAGGACAGGGGAGGATGAAAAACTGTTTTTT	CASSLYRTGEDEKLFF
NA	TRBD1	TRBV5-1	TRBJ1-4	TGCGCCAGCAGCCCCCCGGGACAGGGAAAGGAAAAACTGTTTTTT	CASSPPGQGKEKLFF